Sequencing of this T cell receptor beta chain was carried out in a study of OX40 agonist ivuxolimab in advanced cancers. Study information: Earlier treatment with anti-PD-1, anti-PD-L1 or anti-CTLA-4 was permitted, and about 40% had received some. Whole-study results and caveats: Averaging showed that CD8+ T cells had more expanded clones than CD4+ did.

Here immunoSEQ multiplex PCR was the method, and the copy in TCRdb shows in-frame clones only, minus some. The sample has 99,000 or so clones, 90% to 95% seen once. Turning to this clone: Its cognate antigen is unknown.

Deletions cut 2 bases from V and 4 bases from J, with 9 bases between. Germline values: CDR1 SQVTM, CDR2 ANQGSEA. The CDR3 length is 12 residues. The chain recombines TRBV29-1 with TRBJ2-7; a weak D match, TRBD1 (6 bases). This receptor was identified in an adult with an advanced solid tumor such as melanoma, head and neck, liver or kidney cancer. The starting material was CD4+ or CD8+ T cells sorted from blood, obtained in a trial of the OX40 agonist ivuxolimab. The CDR3 loop is CSVESQGYEQYF. The DNA of the CDR3 is TGCAGCGTTGAATCCCAGGGGTACGAGCAGTACTTC.